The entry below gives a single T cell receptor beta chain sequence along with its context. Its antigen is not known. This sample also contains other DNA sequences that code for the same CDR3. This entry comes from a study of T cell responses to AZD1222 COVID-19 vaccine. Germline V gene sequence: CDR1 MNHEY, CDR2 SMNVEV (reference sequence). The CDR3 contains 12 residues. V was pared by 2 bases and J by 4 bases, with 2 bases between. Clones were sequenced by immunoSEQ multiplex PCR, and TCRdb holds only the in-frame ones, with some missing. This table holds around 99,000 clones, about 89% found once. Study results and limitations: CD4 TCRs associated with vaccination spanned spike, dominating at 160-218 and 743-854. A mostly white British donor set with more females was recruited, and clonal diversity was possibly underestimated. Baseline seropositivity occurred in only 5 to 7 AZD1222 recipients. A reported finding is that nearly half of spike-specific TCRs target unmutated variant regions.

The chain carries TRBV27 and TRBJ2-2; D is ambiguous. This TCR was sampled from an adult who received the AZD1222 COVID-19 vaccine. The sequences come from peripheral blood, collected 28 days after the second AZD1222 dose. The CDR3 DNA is TGTGCCAGCAGTTTACGCACCGGGGAGCTGTTTTTT. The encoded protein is CASSLRTGELFF.